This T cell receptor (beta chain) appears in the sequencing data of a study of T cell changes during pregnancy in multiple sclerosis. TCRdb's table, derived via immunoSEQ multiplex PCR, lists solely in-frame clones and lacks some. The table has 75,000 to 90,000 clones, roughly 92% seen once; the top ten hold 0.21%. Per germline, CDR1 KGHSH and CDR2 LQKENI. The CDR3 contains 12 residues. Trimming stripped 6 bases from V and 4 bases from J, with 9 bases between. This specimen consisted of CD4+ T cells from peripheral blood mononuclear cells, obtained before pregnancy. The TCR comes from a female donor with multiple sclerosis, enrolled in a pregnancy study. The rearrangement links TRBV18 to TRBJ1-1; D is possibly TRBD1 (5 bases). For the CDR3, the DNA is TGTGCCAGCTCCCAGGGTCCCACTGAAGCTTTCTTT. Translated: CASSQGPTEAFF.